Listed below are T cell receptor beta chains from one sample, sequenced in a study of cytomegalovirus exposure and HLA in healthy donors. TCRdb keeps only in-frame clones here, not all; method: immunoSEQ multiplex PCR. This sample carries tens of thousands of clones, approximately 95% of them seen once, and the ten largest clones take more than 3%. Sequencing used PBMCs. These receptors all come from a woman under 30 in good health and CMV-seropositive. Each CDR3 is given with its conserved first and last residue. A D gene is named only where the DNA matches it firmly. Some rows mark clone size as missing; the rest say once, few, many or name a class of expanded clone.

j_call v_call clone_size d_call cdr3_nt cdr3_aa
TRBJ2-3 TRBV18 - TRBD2 TGTGCCAGCTCACCAAAATCGCTAGCGGGAGCATGGGATACGCAGTATTTT CASSPKSLAGAWDTQYF
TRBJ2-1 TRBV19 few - TGTGCCAGTACCGCCTACAATGAGCAGTTCTTC CASTAYNEQFF
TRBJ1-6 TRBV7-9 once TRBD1 TGTGCCAGCAGCGGACAGGTTACGGATTCACCCCTCCACTTT CASSGQVTDSPLHF
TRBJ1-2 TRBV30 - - TGTGCCTGGAGTCTTGACTATGGCTACACCTTC CAWSLDYGYTF
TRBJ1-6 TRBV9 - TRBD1 TGTGCCAGCAGCCCTCGACGGACAGGGGTTGGTTCACCCCTCCACTTT CASSPRRTGVGSPLHF
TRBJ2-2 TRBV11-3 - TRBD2 TGTGCCAGCAGCTTAGTAGCGGGGACACCTCGGGCCGGGGAGCTGTTTTTT CASSLVAGTPRAGELFF
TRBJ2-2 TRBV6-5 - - TGTGCCAGCAGACCCGGGACTGCAACCGGGGAGCTGTTTTTT CASRPGTATGELFF
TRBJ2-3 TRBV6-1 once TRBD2 TGTGCCAGCAAAGGACTAGCTACCCGCACAGATACGCAGTATTTT CASKGLATRTDTQYF
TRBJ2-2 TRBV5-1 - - TGCGCCAGCAGCATTGGCAATACCGGGGAGCTGTTTTTT CASSIGNTGELFF
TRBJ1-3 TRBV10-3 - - TGTGCCATCAGTGTTCGGGAGAGCTCTGGAAACACCATATATTTT CAISVRESSGNTIYF
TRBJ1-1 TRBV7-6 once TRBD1 TGTGCCAGCAGCTCCCCCCCGGGACAGTTGAACACTGAAGCTTTCTTT CASSSPPGQLNTEAFF
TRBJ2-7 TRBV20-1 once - TGCAGTGCTTATCAGGGAAACGAGCAGTACTTC CSAYQGNEQYF
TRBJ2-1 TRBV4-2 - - TGTGCCAGCAGCCAAGAGGGCCCTTACGATGAGCAGTTCTTC CASSQEGPYDEQFF
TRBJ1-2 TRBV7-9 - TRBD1 TGTGCCAGCAGCCTGGACAGGGATGGCTACACCTTC CASSLDRDGYTF